The 14 T cell receptor beta chains presented below share a single source sample, sequenced in a study of blood T cell repertoires in COVID-19. The repertoire was sequenced with immunoSEQ multiplex PCR; TCRdb's copy has only in-frame clones and lacks some. The data show hundreds of thousands of clones, 83% seen once. Sample: peripheral blood. Source of these receptors: a middle-aged woman with active or convalescent COVID-19.

This clone appeared a few times. The chain uses TRBV10-1 and TRBJ2-2; D unclear. This CDR3 region has 14 residues. Germline V gene sequence: CDR1 WNHNN, CDR2 SYGVQD (reference sequence). V was trimmed by 2 bases and J by 5 bases, leaving 9 bases between them. This chain's CDR3 is CASSEELSTGELFF. CDR3 sequence (DNA): TGCGCCAGCAGTGAGGAACTTTCAACCGGGGAGCTGTTTTTT.

V is TRBV27 and J is TRBJ1-2; 7 bases fit TRBD1. V was pared by 6 bases and J by 5 bases, with 6 bases of the junction left unmatched. The CDR3 is 13 amino acids. The germline V gene has CDR1 MNHEY and CDR2 SMNVEV (reference sequence). For the CDR3, the DNA is TGTGCCAGCAGACGAGGGGGCGAATATGGCTACACCTTC. It yields the protein CASRRGGEYGYTF.

CDR3 coding DNA: TGCGCCAGCAGCTTGAGACTAGCGGGCTCCTACAATGAGCAGTTCTTC. It translates to CASSLRLAGSYNEQFF. The chain is built from TRBV5-1 and TRBJ2-1; 10 bases agree with TRBD2. The ends lost 1 base at V and 0 bases at J; junction bases unmatched: 1. The CDR3 is made up of 16 amino acids. Germline CDR1 SGHRS, CDR2 YFSETQ.

V usage is TRBV28 and J usage is TRBJ1-4; D remains unclear. Trimming shortened V by 1 base and J by 8 bases, and 5 bases separated the two germline ends. Per germline, CDR1 MDHEN and CDR2 SYDVKM. This CDR3 has 12 amino acids. CDR3: CASSLSGEKLFF. CDR3 sequence (DNA): TGTGCCAGCAGTTTATCAGGCGAAAAACTGTTTTTT. Based on the CDR3 plus reference TRBV28 and TRBJ1-4, the full variable domain is DVKVTQSSRYLVKRTGEKVFLECVQDMDHENMFWYRQDPGLGLRLIYFSYDVKMKEKGDIPEGYSVSREKKERFSLILESASTNQTSMYLCASSLSGEKLFFGSGTQLSVL.

This clone was recorded once. The rearrangement joins TRBV5-4 to TRBJ2-5, with D maybe TRBD1 (8 bases). V was pared by 4 bases and J by 3 bases, with 19 bases between. The CDR3 length is 16 residues. Germline-derived CDR1 and CDR2 are SGHNT and YYREEE (reference sequence). In DNA, the CDR3 is TGTGCCAGCAGCCCAACAACAGGGGGGGTAGAAGAGACCCAGTACTTC. It is translated as CASSPTTGGVEETQYF.

The chain links TRBV7-3 to TRBJ2-7; D might be TRBD1 (5 bases). V lost 2 bases to trimming and J lost 1 base, with 9 bases between them. CDR1 is SGHTA and CDR2 is FQGTGA in the germline V gene. The CDR3 runs 14 residues. The CDR3 sequence: CASSLEAGSYEQYF. The DNA of the CDR3 is TGTGCCAGCAGCTTAGAGGCAGGGTCCTACGAGCAGTACTTC.

The chain uses TRBV4-3 and TRBJ1-1; 8 bases are a match to TRBD1. The CDR3 is 16 residues long. V trimming: 3 bases; J trimming: 5 bases; junction bases outside the gene matches: 11. In germline, CDR1 is LGHNA, CDR2 YSLEER. The CDR3 region is CASSHTIGQGSTEAFF. CDR3 coding DNA: TGCGCCAGCAGCCACACGATCGGACAGGGAAGTACTGAAGCTTTCTTT.

As to this clone: One end of the junction is discordant with germline, which a read error may explain. The chain combines TRBV30 with TRBJ2-7; D possibly corresponds to TRBD2 (6 bases). The CDR3 extends over 12 amino acids. CDR1 and CDR2 from the germline V gene are GTSNPN and SVGIG (reference sequence). The CDR3 loop is CSCLAEGYEQYF. Here the CDR3 DNA reads TGTTCCTGCCTTGCGGAGGGCTACGAGCAGTACTTC.

This chain uses TRBV7-9 with TRBJ1-1; TRBD1 aligns across 8 bases. Germline V gene data show CDR1 as SEHNR and CDR2 as FQNEAQ (reference sequence). V was pared by 6 bases and J by 2 bases, with 11 bases of the junction left unmatched. This CDR3 has 16 residues. The CDR3 DNA follows: TGTGCCAGCAGGATCCCGACAGGGGCCGGTAACACTGAAGCTTTCTTT. It specifies CASRIPTGAGNTEAFF.

The chain joins TRBV9 to TRBJ2-1; 8 bases map to TRBD1. Germline trimming cut 0 bases from V and 5 bases from J; bases unmatched to any gene: 10. Germline values: CDR1 SGDLS, CDR2 YYNGEE. The CDR3 contains 17 residues. CDR3 region: CASSVAGSGTGNNEQFF. The DNA for the CDR3 is TGTGCCAGCAGCGTAGCTGGCAGTGGGACAGGTAACAATGAGCAGTTCTTC.

V is TRBV2 and J is TRBJ1-4, with 9 bases fitting TRBD1. This CDR3 comprises 14 residues. Trimming cost V 9 bases and J 5 bases; bases outside gene matches: 7. The germline V gene encodes CDR1 SNHLY and CDR2 FYNNEI. This CDR3 is CASRQGEENEKLFF. The CDR3 DNA reads TGTGCCAGTCGACAGGGGGAAGAGAATGAAAAACTGTTTTTT.

V is TRBV6-5 and J is TRBJ1-1; D unclear. Germline V gives CDR1 MNHEY, CDR2 SVGAGI. This CDR3 is built from 13 residues. The ends were cut back, 2 bases at V and 0 bases at J, with 4 bases in the middle. The CDR3, as DNA: TGTGCCAGCAGTTACCTTGTGAACACTGAAGCTTTCTTT. Translating gives CASSYLVNTEAFF.

The count of this clone is one. The CDR3 nucleotides read TGTGCCAGCAGTTCCTTAGGACATACCCCAGATACGCAGTATTTT. Protein: CASSSLGHTPDTQYF. The chain is built from TRBV27 and TRBJ2-3; tentatively, D is TRBD1 (5 bases). The CDR3 covers 15 residues. V lost 4 bases and J lost 4, with 15 bases in between. Germline CDR1 MNHEY, CDR2 SMNVEV (reference sequence).

The J gene is TRBJ2-5, the V gene TRBV24-1; D remains unclear. Germline V gene lookup returns CDR1 KGHDR and CDR2 SFDVKD. Trimming removed 2 bases at V and 3 bases at J, with 6 bases between. The CDR3 totals 13 residues. CDR3 in DNA: TGTGCCACCAGTGATTACACCGAAGAGACCCAGTACTTC. It is translated as CATSDYTEETQYF.